Below, one T cell receptor (beta chain) is given with its context. The sample comes from a study of blood T cell repertoires in COVID-19. Data came from immunoSEQ multiplex PCR; TCRdb stores just in-frame clones and leaves some out. This sample has approximately 250,000 clones; roughly 90% occur once, and the top ten carry 1%. Trimming took off 3 bases at V and 9 bases at J, with 12 bases between the two ends. CDR1 and CDR2 from the germline V gene are GTSNPN and SVGIG (reference sequence). The CDR3 runs to 12 residues. The study assigned cohorts using participant-reported clinical history. The specimen was PBMCs or T cells enriched from blood (not recorded which). This chain links TRBV30 with TRBJ2-1; maybe TRBD2 (5 bases). The TCR originated in a woman between 25 and 40 years old who had recovered from COVID-19. The CDR3 here is CAWRVRGSEQFF. The CDR3 nucleotides are TGTGCCTGGAGGGTAAGAGGGAGTGAGCAGTTCTTC.